This T cell receptor beta chain was sequenced for a study of CD8 T cells in ankylosing spondylitis. This CDR3 is 15 amino acids long. The germline V gene has CDR1 MNHNS and CDR2 SASEGT. V was clipped by 6 bases and J by 2 bases, with 15 bases between them. Findings and caveats of the study: A subset of motif variants has previously been described in the synovial fluid and blood of reactive arthritis. Clones that were linked to disease were CD8+ and were relatively rare in peripheral blood. Reported data indicate significant enrichment of disease-linked clones within matched ankylosing spondylitis synovial fluid.

Comments on this clonotype: Antigen specificity is unknown.

For TCR beta, libraries came from quantitative 5'-RACE with molecular barcodes. Using its own MiXCR run on the 5' RACE reads, TCRdb lists one record per CDR3 protein. The table lists fewer than 200,000 distinct CDR3 sequences, around a sixth of them singletons. The sample was blood, either unsorted or a sorted T cell fraction (not recorded which). This receptor was identified in a male donor aged 10-35 years with ankylosing spondylitis or in good health (not recorded which). This chain connects TRBV6-1 to TRBJ2-3; D is ambiguous. As DNA, the CDR3 is TGTGCCAGCAGCTCCCCCCGGGCGAACACAGATACGCAGTATTTT. It translates to CASSSPRANTDTQYF.